This T cell receptor (beta chain) was documented in a study of cytomegalovirus exposure and HLA in healthy donors. Study results and caveats: Cytomegalovirus association was assigned to 150 to 200 TCR beta chains.

Trimming took 4 bases from V and 5 from J, leaving 5 bases between them. The germline CDR1 and CDR2 sequences are SGHTA and FQGNSA. This CDR3 comprises 12 residues. This table comes from immunoSEQ multiplex PCR, and its TCRdb copy is limited to in-frame clones, with some not included. The sample carries 180,000 or so clones, approximately 86% recorded once. As regards this clone: The target antigen is unknown.

The sample was PBMCs. This TCR was recovered from a man aged 30 to 39 in good health and CMV-seropositive. This chain uses TRBV7-2 with TRBJ2-2; no clear D. CDR3 in amino acids: CASSYVTGELFF. Here the CDR3 DNA reads TGTGCCAGCAGCTACGTTACCGGGGAGCTGTTTTTT.